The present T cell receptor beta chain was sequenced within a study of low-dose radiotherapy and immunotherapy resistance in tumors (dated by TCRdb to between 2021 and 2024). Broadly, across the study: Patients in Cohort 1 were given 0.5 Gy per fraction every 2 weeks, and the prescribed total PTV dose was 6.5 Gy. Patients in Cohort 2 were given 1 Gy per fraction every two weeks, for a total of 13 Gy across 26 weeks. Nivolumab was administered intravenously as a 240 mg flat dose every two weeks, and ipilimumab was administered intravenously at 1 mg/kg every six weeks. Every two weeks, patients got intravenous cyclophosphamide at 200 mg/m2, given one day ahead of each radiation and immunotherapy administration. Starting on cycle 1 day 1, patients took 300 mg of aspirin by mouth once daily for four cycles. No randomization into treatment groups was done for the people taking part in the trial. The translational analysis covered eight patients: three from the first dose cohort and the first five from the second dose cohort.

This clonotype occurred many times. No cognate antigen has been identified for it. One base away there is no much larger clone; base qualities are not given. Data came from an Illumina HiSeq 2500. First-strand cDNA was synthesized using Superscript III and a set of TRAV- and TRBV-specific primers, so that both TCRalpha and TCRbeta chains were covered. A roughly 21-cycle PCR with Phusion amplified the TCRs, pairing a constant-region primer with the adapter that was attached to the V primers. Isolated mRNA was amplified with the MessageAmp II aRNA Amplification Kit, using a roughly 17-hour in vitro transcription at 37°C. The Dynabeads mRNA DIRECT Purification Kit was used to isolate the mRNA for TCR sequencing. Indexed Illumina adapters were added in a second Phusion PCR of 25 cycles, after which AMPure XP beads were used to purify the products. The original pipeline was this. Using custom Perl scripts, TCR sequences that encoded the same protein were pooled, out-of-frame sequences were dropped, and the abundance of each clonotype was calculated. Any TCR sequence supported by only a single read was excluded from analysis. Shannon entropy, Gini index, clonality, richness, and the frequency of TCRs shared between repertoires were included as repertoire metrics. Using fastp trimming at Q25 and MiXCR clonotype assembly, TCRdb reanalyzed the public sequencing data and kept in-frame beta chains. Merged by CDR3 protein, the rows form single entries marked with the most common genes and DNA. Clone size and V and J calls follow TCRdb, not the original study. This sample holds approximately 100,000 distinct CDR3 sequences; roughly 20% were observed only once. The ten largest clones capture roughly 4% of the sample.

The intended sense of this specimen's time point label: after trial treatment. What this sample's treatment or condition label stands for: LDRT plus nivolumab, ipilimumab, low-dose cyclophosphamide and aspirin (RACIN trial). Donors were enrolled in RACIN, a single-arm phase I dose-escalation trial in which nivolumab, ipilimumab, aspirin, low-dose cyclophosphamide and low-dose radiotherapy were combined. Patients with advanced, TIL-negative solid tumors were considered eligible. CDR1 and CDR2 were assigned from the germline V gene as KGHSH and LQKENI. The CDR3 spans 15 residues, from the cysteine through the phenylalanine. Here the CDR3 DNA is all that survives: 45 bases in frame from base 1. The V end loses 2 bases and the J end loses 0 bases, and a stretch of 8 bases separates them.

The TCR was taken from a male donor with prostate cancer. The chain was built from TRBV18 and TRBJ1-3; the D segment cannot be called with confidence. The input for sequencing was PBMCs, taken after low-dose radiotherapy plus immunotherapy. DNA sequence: TGTGCCAGCTCACCAGTTTCGGTCTCTGGAAACACCATATATTTT. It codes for CASSPVSVSGNTIYF.